The sequence of this T cell receptor (beta chain) was determined in a study of cytomegalovirus exposure and HLA in healthy donors. PCR amplification relied on 60 Vbeta primers (plus 13 Jbeta primers). Sequencing used immunoSEQ multiplex PCR; TCRdb keeps in-frame clones, though not all of them. The sample contains 96,000 or so clones, about four fifths of which appear only once. The V and J ends lost 5 bases and 3 bases, in that order; junction bases with no gene match: 3. This CDR3 has 14 amino acids. Per the germline V gene, CDR1 is SEHNR and CDR2 is FQNEAQ (reference sequence). Comments on this clone: Its specificity is unknown.

General study findings and limits: The study dropped some indistinguishable V segments, TRBV6-2 and TRBV6-3 among them. Within a later analysis, the majority of CMV-associated TCR beta chains appeared HLA-restricted.

Those who donated were healthy bone marrow donors. Sequenced material: PBMCs. V gene TRBV7-9 combines with J gene TRBJ1-4; TRBD1 matches at 7 bases. This receptor was taken from a female donor in good health and CMV-seropositive. CDR3 bases: TGTGCCAGCAGCCGGGGACAGCCTAATGAAAAACTGTTTTTT. Protein: CASSRGQPNEKLFF.